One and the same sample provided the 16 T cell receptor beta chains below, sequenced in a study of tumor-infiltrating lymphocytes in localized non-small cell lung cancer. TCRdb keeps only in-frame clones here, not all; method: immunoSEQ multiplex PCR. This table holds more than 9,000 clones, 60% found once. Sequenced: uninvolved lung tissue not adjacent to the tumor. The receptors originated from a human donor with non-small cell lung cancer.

The CDR3, as DNA: TGCGCCAGCAGCCATACCACACAGAATGAAAAACTGTTTTTT. Translated: CASSHTTQNEKLFF. This sequence joins TRBV5-1 and TRBJ1-4; no firm D call. The V gene lost 4 bases and the J gene lost 5 bases, with 12 bases spanning the gap. The length of the CDR3 is 14 residues. Germline V CDR1 and CDR2: SGHRS, YFSETQ. Variable domain in full (rest from reference TRBV5-1 and TRBJ1-4): KAGVTQTPRYLIKTRGQQVTLSCSPISGHRSVSWYQQTPGQGLQFLFEYFSETQRNKGNFPGRFSGRQFSNSRSEMNVSTLELGDSALYLCASSHTTQNEKLFFGSGTQLSVL.

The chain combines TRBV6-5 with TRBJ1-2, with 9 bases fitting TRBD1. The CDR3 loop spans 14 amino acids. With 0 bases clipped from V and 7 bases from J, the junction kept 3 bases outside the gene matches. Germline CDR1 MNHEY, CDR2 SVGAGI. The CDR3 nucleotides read TGTGCCAGCAGTTACTCCCAGGGACAGGGTGGCTACACCTTC. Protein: CASSYSQGQGGYTF.

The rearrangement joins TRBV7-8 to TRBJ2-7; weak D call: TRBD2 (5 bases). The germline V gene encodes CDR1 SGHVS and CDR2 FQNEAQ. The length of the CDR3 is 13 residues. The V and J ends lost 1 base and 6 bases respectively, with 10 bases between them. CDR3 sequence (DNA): TGTGCCAGCAGCTTAGAGGCGGAGGTCGAGCAGTACTTC. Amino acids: CASSLEAEVEQYF.

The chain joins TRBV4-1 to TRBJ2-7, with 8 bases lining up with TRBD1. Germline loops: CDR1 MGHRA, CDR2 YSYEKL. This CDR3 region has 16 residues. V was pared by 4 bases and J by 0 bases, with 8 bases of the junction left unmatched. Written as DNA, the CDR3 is TGCGCCAGCAGCCGAAAGTCAGGGGGCGCCTCCTACGAGCAGTACTTC. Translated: CASSRKSGGASYEQYF.

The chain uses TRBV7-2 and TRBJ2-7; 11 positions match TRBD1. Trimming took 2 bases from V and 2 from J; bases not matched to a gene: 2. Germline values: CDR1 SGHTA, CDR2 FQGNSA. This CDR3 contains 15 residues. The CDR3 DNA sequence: TGTGCCAGCAGCTTACGGACAGGGGGCACCTACGAGCAGTACTTC. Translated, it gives CASSLRTGGTYEQYF.

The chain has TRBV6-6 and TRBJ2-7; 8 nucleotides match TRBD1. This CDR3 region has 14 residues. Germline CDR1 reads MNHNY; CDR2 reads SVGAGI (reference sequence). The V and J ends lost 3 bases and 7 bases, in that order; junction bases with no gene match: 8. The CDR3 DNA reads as TGTGCCAGCAGTTATTCGGGACAGGCGAGGGAGCAGTACTTC. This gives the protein CASSYSGQAREQYF.

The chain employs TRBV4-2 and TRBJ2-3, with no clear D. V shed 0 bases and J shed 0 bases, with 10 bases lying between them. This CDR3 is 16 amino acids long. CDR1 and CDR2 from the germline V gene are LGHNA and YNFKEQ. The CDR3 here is CASSQDALTSTDTQYF. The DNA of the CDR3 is TGTGCCAGCAGCCAAGATGCCCTAACTAGCACAGATACGCAGTATTTT.

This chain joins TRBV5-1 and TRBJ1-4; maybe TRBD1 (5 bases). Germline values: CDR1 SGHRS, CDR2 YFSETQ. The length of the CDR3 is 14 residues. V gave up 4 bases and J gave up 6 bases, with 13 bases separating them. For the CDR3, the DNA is TGCGCCAGCAGCCAAAGGGGAGGGGATGAAAAACTGTTTTTT. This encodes CASSQRGGDEKLFF.

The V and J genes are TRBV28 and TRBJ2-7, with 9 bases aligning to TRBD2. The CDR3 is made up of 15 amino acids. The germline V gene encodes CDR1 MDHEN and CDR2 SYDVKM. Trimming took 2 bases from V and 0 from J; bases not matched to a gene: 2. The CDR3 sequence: CASSLRSGGSYEQYF. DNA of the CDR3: TGTGCCAGCAGTTTACGTAGCGGGGGCTCCTACGAGCAGTACTTC.

Here the CDR3 DNA reads TGTGCCAGCATTTTCACCGGAGATAGCAATCAGCCCCAGCATTTT. It codes for CASIFTGDSNQPQHF. This chain links TRBV6-1 with TRBJ1-5; D is undetermined. Germline loops: CDR1 MNHNS, CDR2 SASEGT. This CDR3 is 15 amino acids long. V lost 7 bases, J lost 0 bases, and 13 bases lay in between.

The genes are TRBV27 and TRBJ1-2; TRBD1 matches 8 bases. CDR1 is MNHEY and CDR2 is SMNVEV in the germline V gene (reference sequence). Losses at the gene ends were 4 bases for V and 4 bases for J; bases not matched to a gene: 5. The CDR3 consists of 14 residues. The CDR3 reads CASSWGTGAYGYTF. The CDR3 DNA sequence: TGTGCCAGCAGTTGGGGGACAGGCGCCTATGGCTACACCTTC.

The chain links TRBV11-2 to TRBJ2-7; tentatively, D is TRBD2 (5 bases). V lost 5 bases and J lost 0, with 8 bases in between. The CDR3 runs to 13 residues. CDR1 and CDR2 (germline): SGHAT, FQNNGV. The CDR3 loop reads CASSRSGSYEQYF. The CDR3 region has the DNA TGTGCCAGCAGCCGGAGCGGCTCCTACGAGCAGTACTTC.

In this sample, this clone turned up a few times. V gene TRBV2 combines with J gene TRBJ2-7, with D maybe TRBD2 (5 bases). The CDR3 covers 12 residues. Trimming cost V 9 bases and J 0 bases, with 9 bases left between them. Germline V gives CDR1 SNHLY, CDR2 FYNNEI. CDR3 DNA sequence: TGTGCCAGTCGCGGGTTCTCCTACGAGCAGTACTTC. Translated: CASRGFSYEQYF.

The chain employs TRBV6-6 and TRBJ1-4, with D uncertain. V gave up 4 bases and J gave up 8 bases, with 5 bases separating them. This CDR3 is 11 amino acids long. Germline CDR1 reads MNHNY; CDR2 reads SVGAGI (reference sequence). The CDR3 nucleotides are TGTGCCAGCAGTTCCCCGGAAAAACTGTTTTTT. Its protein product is CASSSPEKLFF.

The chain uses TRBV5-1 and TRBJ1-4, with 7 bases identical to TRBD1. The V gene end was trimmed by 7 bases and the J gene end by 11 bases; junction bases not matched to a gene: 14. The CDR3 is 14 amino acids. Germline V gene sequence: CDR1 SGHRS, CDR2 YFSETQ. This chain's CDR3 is CASSEGSTGVKLFF. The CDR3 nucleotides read TGCGCCAGCTCCGAGGGGTCTACAGGGGTGAAACTGTTTTTT.

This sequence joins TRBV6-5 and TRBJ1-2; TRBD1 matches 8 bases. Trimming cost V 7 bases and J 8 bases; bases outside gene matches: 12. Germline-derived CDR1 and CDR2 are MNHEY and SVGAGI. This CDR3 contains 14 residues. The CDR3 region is CASTPDREMEGYTF. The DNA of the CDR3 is TGTGCCAGCACCCCGGACAGGGAAATGGAAGGCTACACCTTC.